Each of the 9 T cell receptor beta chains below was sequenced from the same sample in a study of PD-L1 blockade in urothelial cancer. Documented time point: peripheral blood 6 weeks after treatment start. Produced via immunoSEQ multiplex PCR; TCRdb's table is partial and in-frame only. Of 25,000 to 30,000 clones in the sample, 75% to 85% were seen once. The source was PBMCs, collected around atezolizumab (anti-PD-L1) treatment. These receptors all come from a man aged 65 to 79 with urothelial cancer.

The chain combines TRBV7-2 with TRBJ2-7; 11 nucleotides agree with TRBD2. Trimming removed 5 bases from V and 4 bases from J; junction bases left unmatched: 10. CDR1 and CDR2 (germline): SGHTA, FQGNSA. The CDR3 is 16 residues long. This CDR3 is CASSLIAGGPMYEQYF. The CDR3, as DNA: TGTGCCAGCAGCCTGATAGCGGGAGGGCCGATGTACGAGCAGTACTTC.

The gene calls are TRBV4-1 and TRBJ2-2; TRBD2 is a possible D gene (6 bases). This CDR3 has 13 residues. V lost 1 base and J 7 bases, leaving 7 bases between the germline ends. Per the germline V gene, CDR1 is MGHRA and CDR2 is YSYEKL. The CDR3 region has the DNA TGCGCCAGCAGCCAAGGGGGAGGCGGGGAGCTGTTTTTT. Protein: CASSQGGGGELFF.

The CDR3 nucleotides are TGCAGTGCTAGCTTCGAGTACGAGCAGTACTTC. It codes for CSASFEYEQYF. This chain connects TRBV20-1 to TRBJ2-7; D unclear. The germline V and J ends were trimmed by 3 bases and 4 bases, with 7 bases remaining between them. This CDR3 spans 11 amino acids. Germline-derived CDR1 and CDR2 are DFQATT and SNEGSKA (reference sequence).

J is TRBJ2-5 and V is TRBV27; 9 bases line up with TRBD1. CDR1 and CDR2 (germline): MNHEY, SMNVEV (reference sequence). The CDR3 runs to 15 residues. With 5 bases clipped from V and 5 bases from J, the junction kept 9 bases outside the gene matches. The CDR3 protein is CASSPQRQGVETQYF. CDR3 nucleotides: TGTGCCAGCAGTCCACAGAGACAGGGGGTTGAGACCCAGTACTTC.

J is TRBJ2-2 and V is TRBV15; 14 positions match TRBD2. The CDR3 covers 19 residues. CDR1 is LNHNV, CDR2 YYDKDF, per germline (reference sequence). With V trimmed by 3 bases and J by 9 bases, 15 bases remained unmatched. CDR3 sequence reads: CATSSAGLAGGLPHRELFF. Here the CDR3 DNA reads TGTGCCACCAGCAGCGCAGGACTAGCGGGAGGCCTCCCTCATCGGGAGCTGTTTTTT.

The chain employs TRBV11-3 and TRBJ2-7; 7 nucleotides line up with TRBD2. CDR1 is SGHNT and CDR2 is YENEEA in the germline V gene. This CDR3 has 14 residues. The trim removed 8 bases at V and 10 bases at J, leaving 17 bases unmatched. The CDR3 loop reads CASLAPAGAARQYF. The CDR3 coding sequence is TGTGCCAGCCTGGCCCCGGCGGGAGCCGCGAGACAGTACTTC.

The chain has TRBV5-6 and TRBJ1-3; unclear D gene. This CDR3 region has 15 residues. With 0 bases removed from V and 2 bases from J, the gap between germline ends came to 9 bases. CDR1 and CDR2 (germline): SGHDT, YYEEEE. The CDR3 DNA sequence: TGTGCCAGCAGCTTGGACGTTCAGGCTGGAAACACCATATATTTT. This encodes CASSLDVQAGNTIYF.

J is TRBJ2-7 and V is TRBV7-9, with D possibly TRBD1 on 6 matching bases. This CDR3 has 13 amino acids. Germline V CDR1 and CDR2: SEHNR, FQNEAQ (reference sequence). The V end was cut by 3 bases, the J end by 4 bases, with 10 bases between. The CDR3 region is CASSFRGRYEQYF. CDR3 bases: TGTGCCAGCAGCTTCAGGGGCAGATACGAGCAGTACTTC.

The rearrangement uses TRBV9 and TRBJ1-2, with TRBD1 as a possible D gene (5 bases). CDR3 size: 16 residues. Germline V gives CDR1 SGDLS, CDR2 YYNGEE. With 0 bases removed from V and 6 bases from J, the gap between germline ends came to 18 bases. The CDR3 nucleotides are TGTGCCAGCAGCGTAGCTCCAGGGAGGCGTGGTGATGGCTACACCTTC. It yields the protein CASSVAPGRRGDGYTF.